This T cell receptor beta chain was recorded in a study of naive and memory T cell subsets. Germline CDR1 is LNHDA and CDR2 is SQIVND (reference sequence). The CDR3 length is 14 residues. V was clipped by 3 bases and J by 1 base, with 9 bases between them. Amplification of ligated cDNA took four PCR rounds with SP2 and nested alpha and beta constant primers. Alpha and beta constant region primers primed reverse transcription for blood and skin samples. TCRdb re-analysed the UMI-ligation and nested PCR reads in MiXCR, keeping a single row per CDR3 protein. This sample has about 37,000 distinct CDR3 sequences; approximately 11% occur once, and the top ten carry 3.9%. On this clonotype: Its antigen is undetermined.

Treatment here: skin biopsy from PPD injection site in Mantoux-positive individual. TCR cDNA received a 3' ligated oligonucleotide that carried a UMI. Findings of the study overall: Both skin biopsy types reportedly yielded TCRs, tuberculin sites far more. Delayed type IV hypersensitivity infiltration was taken to explain higher tuberculin-site TCR counts. Potentially, T cell activation and differentiation skew this RNA-based measurement.

The receptor comes from an adult in good health. This sample comprised skin, obtained from a tuberculin skin test site. The J gene is TRBJ1-2, the V gene TRBV19; no clear D gene. CDR3 residues: CASSMDFDNYGYTF. CDR3 DNA: TGTGCCAGTAGTATGGACTTCGATAACTATGGCTACACCTTC.